The 20 T cell receptor beta chains below were found in one sample sequenced in a study of T cell responses to AZD1222 COVID-19 vaccine. This table comes from immunoSEQ multiplex PCR, and its TCRdb copy is limited to in-frame clones, with some not included. The sample contains fewer than 150,000 clones, approximately 90% of which appear only once. The sequencing used peripheral blood, collected on day 0 of AZD1222 vaccination. The receptors here all came from an adult in good health.

The chain carries TRBV28 and TRBJ2-7; D assignment may be TRBD1 or TRBD2 (5 bases each). The CDR3 spans 16 residues. Trimming pared 5 bases from V and 0 bases from J, leaving 17 bases between. Per germline, CDR1 MDHEN and CDR2 SYDVKM. The CDR3 DNA follows: TGTGCCAGCAGTCCCGTACGGGACCGCCCCTCCTACGAGCAGTACTTC. The encoded protein is CASSPVRDRPSYEQYF.

J is TRBJ2-3 and V is TRBV14; TRBD2 matches at 7 bases. The CDR3 is 15 amino acids. Losses at the gene ends were 4 bases for V and 2 bases for J; bases not matched to a gene: 6. Germline values: CDR1 SGHDN, CDR2 FVKESK. CDR3 region: CASSLWGGFTDTQYF. The CDR3 coding sequence is TGTGCCAGCAGCCTATGGGGGGGTTTCACAGATACGCAGTATTTT. Full variable domain (remainder filled in from reference TRBV14 and TRBJ2-3): EAGVTQFPSHSVIEKGQTVTLRCDPISGHDNLYWYRRVMGKEIKFLLHFVKESKQDESGMPNNRFLAERTGGTYSTLKVQPAELEDSGVYFCASSLWGGFTDTQYFGPGTRLTVL.

The chain is built from TRBV5-1 and TRBJ2-5, with D hard to call. V was shortened by 7 bases and J by 2 bases, with 6 bases between the two germline ends. Per the germline V gene, CDR1 is SGHRS and CDR2 is YFSETQ. This CDR3 has 11 amino acids. The CDR3 reads CASLSQETQYF. CDR3 nucleotide sequence: TGCGCCAGCCTGAGTCAAGAGACCCAGTACTTC.

The chain is built from TRBV18 and TRBJ2-5; D gene unclear. V lost 0 bases and J 5 bases, leaving 10 bases between the germline ends. The germline V gene has CDR1 KGHSH and CDR2 LQKENI. CDR3 size: 14 residues. The CDR3 here is CASSPPASRETQYF. CDR3 nucleotide sequence: TGTGCCAGCTCACCACCGGCATCCCGGGAGACCCAGTACTTC.

In its sample, this clone was seen once. The genes are TRBV6-1 and TRBJ2-1, with D unresolved. V shed 2 bases and J shed 4 bases, with 6 bases lying between them. This CDR3 has 13 amino acids. CDR1 is MNHNS, CDR2 SASEGT, per germline. In nucleotides, the CDR3 is TGTGCCAGCAGTGAACCGGTTTACAATGAGCAGTTCTTC. Protein: CASSEPVYNEQFF.

The rearrangement links TRBV6-5 to TRBJ1-6; D is undetermined. Trimming removed 0 bases from V and 2 bases from J, with 8 bases in between. CDR3 size: 16 residues. Germline-derived CDR1 and CDR2 are MNHEY and SVGAGI. The CDR3, as DNA: TGTGCCAGCAGTTACTCAGGAGGGACCTATAATTCACCCCTCCACTTT. Translating gives CASSYSGGTYNSPLHF.

The chain uses TRBV7-9 and TRBJ2-5; D is unresolved. V was pared by 0 bases and J by 4 bases, with 3 bases between. The germline CDR1 and CDR2 sequences are SEHNR and FQNEAQ (reference sequence). The length of the CDR3 is 12 residues. The DNA of the CDR3 is TGTGCCAGCAGCTTAGCGAGAGAGACCCAGTACTTC. Protein sequence: CASSLARETQYF. Full variable domain (rest looked up from reference TRBV7-9 and TRBJ2-5): DTGVSQNPRHKITKRGQNVTFRCDPISEHNRLYWYRQTLGQGPEFLTYFQNEAQLEKSRLLSDRFSAERPKGSFSTLEIQRTEQGDSAMYLCASSLARETQYFGPGTRLLVL.

The chain joins TRBV4-1 to TRBJ2-1, with a tentative D call TRBD2 (7 bases). The V gene's germline CDR1 is MGHRA and CDR2 YSYEKL. Trimming stripped 8 bases from V and 6 bases from J, with 26 bases between. This CDR3 has 17 amino acids. The CDR3 DNA follows: TGCGCCAGCTCCGGGGGATCGGCGGGGGCGGGGCGCAATGAGCAGTTCTTC. This codes for CASSGGSAGAGRNEQFF.

The V call is TRBV10-3, the J call TRBJ2-1; D may be TRBD1 (6 bases). The CDR3 sequence is 14 residues long. Germline-derived CDR1 and CDR2 are ENHRY and SYGVKD. The ends were cut back, 9 bases at V and 9 bases at J, with 21 bases in the middle. The chain's CDR3 is CAILQGAEESEQFF. In DNA form, the CDR3 reads TGTGCCATTTTACAGGGAGCGGAGGAGAGTGAGCAGTTCTTC.

The J gene is TRBJ2-5, the V gene TRBV5-1; 10 bases agree with TRBD2. The length of the CDR3 is 15 residues. J was trimmed by 4 bases and V by 3 bases; bases with no gene match: 6. CDR1 and CDR2 (germline): SGHRS, YFSETQ. The DNA of the CDR3 is TGCGCCAGCAGCTCCTTAGCGGGGGGAGGAGAGACCCAGTACTTC. This encodes CASSSLAGGGETQYF.

CDR3 amino acids: CASSTGTDTQYF. The CDR3 bases are TGCGCCAGTTCGACAGGCACAGATACGCAGTATTTT. The chain combines TRBV5-1 with TRBJ2-3, with D maybe TRBD1 (5 bases). V was pared by 8 bases and J by 1 base, with 8 bases between. The length of the CDR3 is 12 residues. Germline loops: CDR1 SGHRS, CDR2 YFSETQ.

This clone appeared once. The chain couples TRBV5-4 to TRBJ2-7; 7 nucleotides agree with TRBD1. The V and J ends lost 4 bases and 6 bases, in that order; junction bases with no gene match: 10. The CDR3 has 14 amino acids. Germline-derived CDR1 and CDR2 are SGHNT and YYREEE (reference sequence). The CDR3 spells CASSPADRAGEQYF. CDR3 DNA: TGTGCCAGCAGCCCCGCTGACAGGGCCGGCGAGCAGTACTTC.

J is TRBJ1-2 and V is TRBV20-1, with D unresolved. Germline-derived CDR1 and CDR2 are DFQATT and SNEGSKA (reference sequence). Trimming pared 2 bases from V and 2 bases from J, leaving 3 bases between. This CDR3 is 11 amino acids long. The CDR3 reads CSARQNYGYTF. The CDR3 DNA reads TGCAGTGCTAGACAGAACTATGGCTACACCTTC.

The chain combines TRBV4-3 with TRBJ2-1; 9 nucleotides agree with TRBD2. The CDR3 consists of 16 residues. The germline gives CDR1 LGHNA, CDR2 YSLEER. V was clipped by 5 bases and J by 4 bases; unmatched bases: 9. DNA of the CDR3: TGCGCCAGCAGCTTATCACTAGCGGGTAATTACAATGAGCAGTTCTTC. It encodes CASSLSLAGNYNEQFF.

The V call is TRBV27, the J call TRBJ2-7; D ambiguous. The CDR3 extends over 14 amino acids. CDR1 is MNHEY, CDR2 SMNVEV, per germline (reference sequence). Trimming cost V 2 bases and J 4 bases, with 12 bases left between them. CDR3 bases: TGTGCCAGCAGTTTAGCTTCACAGAAATACGAGCAGTACTTC. This codes for CASSLASQKYEQYF.

Points on this clone: The same CDR3 can be traced to other DNA sequences in this sample. The rearrangement uses TRBV28 and TRBJ1-5; D call uncertain. V lost 5 bases and J 6 bases, leaving 8 bases between the germline ends. CDR1 MDHEN and CDR2 SYDVKM come from the germline V gene. The CDR3 totals 12 residues. CDR3 nucleotides: TGTGCCAGCAGTCTCCGTGCTCAGCCCCAGCATTTT. It codes for CASSLRAQPQHF. Full variable domain (rest looked up from reference TRBV28 and TRBJ1-5): DVKVTQSSRYLVKRTGEKVFLECVQDMDHENMFWYRQDPGLGLRLIYFSYDVKMKEKGDIPEGYSVSREKKERFSLILESASTNQTSMYLCASSLRAQPQHFGDGTRLSIL.

V usage is TRBV9 and J usage is TRBJ1-3; D is undetermined. The germline V gene has CDR1 SGDLS and CDR2 YYNGEE. This CDR3 is built from 14 residues. The V end was cut by 0 bases, the J end by 4 bases, with 8 bases between. CDR3 coding DNA: TGTGCCAGCAGCGTAGGGGTTCCAGGAAACACCATATATTTT. Translated: CASSVGVPGNTIYF.

The rearrangement joins TRBV15 to TRBJ2-5; possibly TRBD2 for D (5 bases). The CDR3 runs 17 residues. Germline V gives CDR1 LNHNV, CDR2 YYDKDF (reference sequence). The V gene lost 3 bases and the J gene lost 6 bases, with 23 bases spanning the gap. The CDR3 region has the DNA TGTGCCACCAGCAGCGCCACCCAGCTAGGCCCGGGAAAGACCCAGTACTTC. Its protein product is CATSSATQLGPGKTQYF.

The gene calls are TRBV7-2 and TRBJ2-7, with 8 bases matching TRBD1. This CDR3 region has 12 residues. Germline CDR1 reads SGHTA; CDR2 reads FQGNSA. Trimming at V came to 7 bases and at J to 5 bases, leaving 4 bases not matched to a gene. CDR3 in DNA: TGTGCCAGCACCGCGACAGGGGACGAGCAGTACTTC. Encoded protein: CASTATGDEQYF.

The chain links TRBV6-8 to TRBJ1-2; D is undetermined. The CDR3 loop spans 15 amino acids. V was pared by 6 bases and J by 6 bases, with 20 bases between. Germline V lookup: CDR1 MNHGY, CDR2 SAAAGT. The DNA for the CDR3 is TGTGCCAGCAGCGAACCGGGAGCGAAGGCCGATGGCTACACCTTC. This translates into CASSEPGAKADGYTF.